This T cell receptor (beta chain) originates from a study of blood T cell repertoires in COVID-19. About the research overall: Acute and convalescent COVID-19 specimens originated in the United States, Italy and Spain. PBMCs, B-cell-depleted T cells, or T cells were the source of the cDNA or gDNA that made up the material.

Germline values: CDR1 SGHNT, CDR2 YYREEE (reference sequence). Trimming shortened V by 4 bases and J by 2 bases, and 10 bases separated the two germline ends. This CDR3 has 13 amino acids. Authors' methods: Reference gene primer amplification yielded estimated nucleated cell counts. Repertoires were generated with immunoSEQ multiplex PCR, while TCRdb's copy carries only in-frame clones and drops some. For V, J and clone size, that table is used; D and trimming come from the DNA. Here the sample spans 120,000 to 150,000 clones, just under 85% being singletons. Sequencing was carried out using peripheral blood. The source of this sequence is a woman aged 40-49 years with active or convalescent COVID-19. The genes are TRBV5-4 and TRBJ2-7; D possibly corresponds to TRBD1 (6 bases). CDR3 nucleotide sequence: TGTGCCAGCAGCCTGTCAGGGGCCTACGAGCAGTACTTC. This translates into CASSLSGAYEQYF.